Below, 11 T cell receptor beta chains from the same sample are listed, as sequenced in a study of shared clonotypes between healthy human individuals. The protocol was immunoSEQ multiplex PCR, while the TCRdb copy is restricted to in-frame clones and leaves out a portion. The table records some 2,100,000 clones, approximately 96% of them present only once. The sample was naive CD4+ T cells sorted from blood. Subset: CD45RA+ positively selected. These receptor sequences come from a man aged 18 to 30 in good health.

This clone was detected once. The V gene is TRBV19, the J gene TRBJ1-5; 8 bases fit TRBD1. Per the germline V gene, CDR1 is LNHDA and CDR2 is SQIVND (reference sequence). This CDR3 has 14 residues. J was trimmed by 7 bases and V by 5 bases; bases with no gene match: 7. CDR3 DNA: TGTGCCAGTAGTTCCGGACAGGGCGGGCAGCCCCAGCATTTT. Its protein is CASSSGQGGQPQHF. The full variable domain, with the rest looked up from reference TRBV19 and TRBJ1-5, is DGGITQSPKYLFRKEGQNVTLSCEQNLNHDAMYWYRQDPGQGLRLIYYSQIVNDFQKGDIAEGYSVSREKKESFPLTVTSAQKNPTAFYLCASSSGQGGQPQHFGDGTRLSIL.

The V call is TRBV19, the J call TRBJ1-3; D not certain. The CDR3 sequence is 14 residues long. Germline V gene lookup returns CDR1 LNHDA and CDR2 SQIVND (reference sequence). V was pared by 8 bases and J by 0 bases, with 11 bases between. The CDR3 nucleotides are TGTGCCAGTCAAAACATGGGCTCTGGAAACACCATATATTTT. It specifies CASQNMGSGNTIYF. Full variable domain (outside the CDR3, taken from reference TRBV19 and TRBJ1-3): DGGITQSPKYLFRKEGQNVTLSCEQNLNHDAMYWYRQDPGQGLRLIYYSQIVNDFQKGDIAEGYSVSREKKESFPLTVTSAQKNPTAFYLCASQNMGSGNTIYFGEGSWLTVV.

This chain joins TRBV10-3 and TRBJ2-5, with TRBD1 matching over 7 bases. The CDR3 extends over 16 amino acids. Losses at the gene ends were 2 bases for V and 5 bases for J; bases not matched to a gene: 11. Germline values: CDR1 ENHRY, CDR2 SYGVKD. CDR3 loop: CAISETGTVEWETQYF. In DNA form, the CDR3 reads TGTGCCATCAGTGAGACCGGGACAGTAGAATGGGAGACCCAGTACTTC.

Note on this clone: Distinct nucleotide sequences in the sample also encode this CDR3. The chain combines TRBV7-9 with TRBJ2-3; D unresolved. CDR3 size: 13 residues. Between the trimmed V and J ends, which lost 3 bases and 1 base, there was a span of 5 bases. Germline CDR1 reads SEHNR; CDR2 reads FQNEAQ (reference sequence). Here the CDR3 DNA reads TGTGCCAGCAGCTTGCAAGGCACAGATACGCAGTATTTT. Protein: CASSLQGTDTQYF.

This chain joins TRBV7-2 and TRBJ2-1; 8 nucleotides match TRBD2. The V and J ends lost 2 bases and 6 bases, in that order; junction bases with no gene match: 9. CDR1 is SGHTA and CDR2 is FQGNSA in the germline V gene. The CDR3 is 16 amino acids. CDR3 sequence: CASSLLGTRVTNEQFF. In nucleotides, the CDR3 is TGTGCCAGCAGCTTACTAGGGACTAGGGTGACCAATGAGCAGTTCTTC. The variable domain in full, with the rest retrieved from reference TRBV7-2 and TRBJ2-1, is GAGVSQSPSNKVTEKGKDVELRCDPISGHTALYWYRQSLGQGLEFLIYFQGNSAPDKSGLPSDRFSAERTGGSVSTLTIQRTQQEDSAVYLCASSLLGTRVTNEQFFGPGTRLTVL.

The genes are TRBV4-1 and TRBJ1-1, with a tentative D call TRBD1 (5 bases). Germline V gives CDR1 MGHRA, CDR2 YSYEKL. Trimming took 0 bases from V and 1 from J, leaving 18 bases between them. The CDR3 runs 18 residues. CDR3 DNA: TGCGCCAGCAGCCAAGATCCGGCAGGGCAAAGGAGGAACACTGAAGCTTTCTTT. Translation gives CASSQDPAGQRRNTEAFF.

Comment on this clone: One junction end disagrees with the germline gene, perhaps due to a read error. The chain uses TRBV19 and TRBJ2-7; tentatively, D is TRBD1 (6 bases). Germline CDR1 reads LNHDA; CDR2 reads SQIVND (reference sequence). The CDR3 has 13 amino acids. The chain's CDR3 is CASSVDRTAGQYF. The DNA of the CDR3 is TGTGCCAGTAGTGTAGACAGGACCGCCGGGCAGTACTTC.

The rearrangement joins TRBV28 to TRBJ1-4; D remains ambiguous. Trimming shortened V by 7 bases and J by 7 bases, and 4 bases separated the two germline ends. Germline values: CDR1 MDHEN, CDR2 SYDVKM. The CDR3 has 10 amino acids. CDR3 DNA: TGTGCCAGCATGGCTGAAAAACTGTTTTTT. Residues: CASMAEKLFF.

The chain has TRBV28 and TRBJ1-6; 9 bases align to TRBD1. The trim removed 6 bases at V and 4 bases at J, leaving 7 bases unmatched. Germline loops: CDR1 MDHEN, CDR2 SYDVKM. This CDR3 has 16 residues. The DNA for the CDR3 is TGTGCCAGCAGACTGGACAGGGGTGGATATAATTCACCCCTCCACTTT. Translated: CASRLDRGGYNSPLHF.

The chain uses TRBV10-3 and TRBJ2-7, with D uncertain. V was clipped by 3 bases and J by 5 bases, with 11 bases between them. The CDR3 consists of 13 residues. CDR1 is ENHRY, CDR2 SYGVKD, per germline. The CDR3 sequence: CAISEPAFNEQYF. The CDR3 bases are TGTGCCATCAGTGAACCAGCGTTCAACGAGCAGTACTTC.

The V and J genes are TRBV28 and TRBJ2-7; the D gene is possibly TRBD2 (7 bases). Germline CDR1 reads MDHEN; CDR2 reads SYDVKM. V lost 3 bases and J lost 2, with 14 bases in between. The length of the CDR3 is 15 residues. The CDR3 bases are TGTGCCAGCAGTTTGGGGCGGGGGCTTACCTACGAGCAGTACTTC. It specifies CASSLGRGLTYEQYF.